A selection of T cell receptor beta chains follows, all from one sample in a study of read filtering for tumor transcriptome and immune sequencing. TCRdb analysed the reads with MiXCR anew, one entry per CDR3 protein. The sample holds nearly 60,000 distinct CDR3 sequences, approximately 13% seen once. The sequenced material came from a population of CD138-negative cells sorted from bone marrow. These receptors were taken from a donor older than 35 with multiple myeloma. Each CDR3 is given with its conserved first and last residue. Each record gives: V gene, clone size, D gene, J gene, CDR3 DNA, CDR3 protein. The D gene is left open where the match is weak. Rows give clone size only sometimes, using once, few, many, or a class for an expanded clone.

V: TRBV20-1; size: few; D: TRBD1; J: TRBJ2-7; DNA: TGCAGTGCTAGAGAACCGGTCCTGGGACAGGGGGCCTACGAGCAGTACTTC; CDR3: CSAREPVLGQGAYEQYF
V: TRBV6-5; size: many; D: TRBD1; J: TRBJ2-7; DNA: TGTGCCAGCAGTCCTCGGGACAGTTCCTACGAGCAGTACTTC; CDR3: CASSPRDSSYEQYF
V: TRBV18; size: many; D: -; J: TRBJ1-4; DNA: TGTGCCAGCTCACTCGACATAGACGATGAAAAACTGTTTTTT; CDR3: CASSLDIDDEKLFF
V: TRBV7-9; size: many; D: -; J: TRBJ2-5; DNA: TGTGCCAGCAGCTTAACCGCCAGCCAAGAGACCCAGTACTTC; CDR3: CASSLTASQETQYF
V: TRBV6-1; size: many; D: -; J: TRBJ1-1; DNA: TGTGCCAGCTCAAAATTCGGAGATCGGACTGAAGCTTTCTTT; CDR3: CASSKFGDRTEAFF
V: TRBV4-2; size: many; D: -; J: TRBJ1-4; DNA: TGTGCCAGCAGCCAAGATAGCTGGGGGCGAGGTAATGAAAAACTGTTTTTT; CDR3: CASSQDSWGRGNEKLFF
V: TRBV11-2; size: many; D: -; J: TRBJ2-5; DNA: TGTGCCAGCAGCTTAGATTACCCGGGTGGGACCCAGTACTTC; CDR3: CASSLDYPGGTQYF
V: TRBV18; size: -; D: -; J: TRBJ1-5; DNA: TGTGCCAGCTCGACGGACGGACCCAATCAGCCCCAGCATTTT; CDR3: CASSTDGPNQPQHF
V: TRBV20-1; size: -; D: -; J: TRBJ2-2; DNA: TGCAGTGCTAGTAAGAGGGTGTCGAACACCGGGGAGCTGTTTTTT; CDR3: CSASKRVSNTGELFF
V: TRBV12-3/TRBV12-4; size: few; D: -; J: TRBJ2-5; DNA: TGTGCCAGCACGGCGGGGTACCAAGAGACCCAGTACTTC; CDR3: CASTAGYQETQYF
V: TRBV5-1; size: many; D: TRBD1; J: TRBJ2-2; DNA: TGCGCCAGCAGCTACCAAAAGGGACAGGGACGCACCGGGGAGCTGTTTTTT; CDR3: CASSYQKGQGRTGELFF
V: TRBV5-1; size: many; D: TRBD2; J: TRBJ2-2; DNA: TGCGCCAGCAGCCAAACGACTAGCGGGGCCGGGGAGCTGTTTTTT; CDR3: CASSQTTSGAGELFF
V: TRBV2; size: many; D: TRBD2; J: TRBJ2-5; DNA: TGTGCCAGCCAGCACCAGGGACTAGCGGCTGAGACCCAGTACTTC; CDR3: CASQHQGLAAETQYF
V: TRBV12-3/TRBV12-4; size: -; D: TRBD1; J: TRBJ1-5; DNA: TGTGCCAGCAGCCCGGGACAGTCGTCGCCCCAGCATTTT; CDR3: CASSPGQSSPQHF
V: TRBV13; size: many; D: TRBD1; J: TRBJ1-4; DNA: TGTGCCAGCAGCTTTGCACAGGGGGAAGCGAAACTGTTTTTT; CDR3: CASSFAQGEAKLFF